A single sample gave rise to the 28 T cell receptor beta chains below, sequenced in a study of somatic mutations in cytotoxic T cells in rheumatoid arthritis. Produced via immunoSEQ multiplex PCR; TCRdb's table is partial and in-frame only. The profile shows 15,000 to 20,000 clones, around four fifths of them singletons. Sequencing was carried out using CD8+ T cells sorted from blood. These receptors all come from an adult with rheumatoid arthritis.

This clone has a handful of counts. The chain has TRBV6-5 and TRBJ2-7, with 10 bases fitting TRBD1. J lost 3 bases, V lost 0 bases, and 2 bases had no gene match. This CDR3 has 15 residues. Germline CDR1 is MNHEY and CDR2 is SVGAGI. In DNA form, the CDR3 reads TGTGCCAGCAGTTACTCAGGGACAGGGGTCTACGAGCAGTACTTC. Translating it yields CASSYSGTGVYEQYF.

This clone was detected a few times. The gene calls are TRBV29-1 and TRBJ1-1, with 10 bases matching TRBD1. Germline CDR1 is SQVTM and CDR2 is ANQGSEA. This CDR3 contains 13 residues. Trimming cost V 6 bases and J 0 bases; bases outside gene matches: 1. As DNA, the CDR3 is TGCAGCGTGGACAGGGGGATGAACACTGAAGCTTTCTTT. Translating it yields CSVDRGMNTEAFF.

This sequence joins TRBV10-2 and TRBJ2-5; TRBD2 is a possible D gene (5 bases). Germline loops: CDR1 WSHSY, CDR2 SAAADI. V was trimmed by 0 bases and J by 3 bases, leaving 14 bases between them. The CDR3 has 16 amino acids. The CDR3 nucleotides are TGCGCCAGCAGTGAGTCGTGGAGCGGAGCCAAAGAGACCCAGTACTTC. Translated: CASSESWSGAKETQYF.

The chain links TRBV7-9 to TRBJ1-1, with D unclear. The germline V gene encodes CDR1 SEHNR and CDR2 FQNEAQ (reference sequence). Trimming removed 4 bases at V and 3 bases at J, with 15 bases between. The CDR3 is 15 residues long. The CDR3 loop is CASSCYRMVDTEAFF. Here the CDR3 DNA reads TGTGCCAGCAGCTGTTACAGAATGGTGGACACTGAAGCTTTCTTT.

The genes are TRBV11-1 and TRBJ2-1; D is perhaps TRBD2 (6 bases). V lost 1 base and J lost 0, with 7 bases in between. Germline V gene lookup returns CDR1 SGHAT and CDR2 FQDESV (reference sequence). The CDR3 length is 15 residues. CDR3 in DNA: TGTGCCAGCAGCTTAGTCGGGAGCTCCTACAATGAGCAGTTCTTC. It codes for CASSLVGSSYNEQFF.

This clone was counted once. One junction end disagrees with the germline gene, perhaps due to a read error. V usage is TRBV5-1 and J usage is TRBJ1-3; the D is unclear. This CDR3 has 14 amino acids. The V gene's germline CDR1 is SGHRS and CDR2 YFSETQ. The CDR3 sequence is CTSSDQAPGNTIYF. In nucleotides, the CDR3 is TGCACCAGCAGTGATCAGGCCCCTGGAAACACCATATATTTT.

This sequence joins TRBV6-5 and TRBJ2-1; the match to TRBD2 covers 8 bases. The germline V gene encodes CDR1 MNHEY and CDR2 SVGAGI. The V gene end was trimmed by 3 bases and the J gene end by 7 bases; junction bases not matched to a gene: 11. The CDR3 contains 16 residues. The chain's CDR3 is CASSYGWGLVVNEQFF. CDR3 bases: TGTGCCAGCAGTTATGGTTGGGGACTAGTTGTTAATGAGCAGTTCTTC.

V is TRBV5-1 and J is TRBJ2-5; tentatively, D is TRBD2 (6 bases). Trimming shortened V by 5 bases and J by 3 bases, and 23 bases separated the two germline ends. CDR3 length equals 17 residues. Germline values: CDR1 SGHRS, CDR2 YFSETQ. This chain's CDR3 is CASRFSIPRESKETQYF. The CDR3 DNA is TGCGCCAGCAGGTTTTCTATACCCCGGGAGTCTAAAGAGACCCAGTACTTC.

This clone was recorded only once. This chain links TRBV7-6 with TRBJ2-7, with D possibly being TRBD2 (5 bases). V lost 1 base to trimming and J lost 5 bases, with 12 bases between them. Germline V gene data show CDR1 as SGHVS and CDR2 as FNYEAQ. The CDR3 extends over 14 amino acids. The CDR3 DNA reads as TGTGCCAGCAGCTTAGGAGCGGATCTTAACGAGCAGTACTTC. It encodes CASSLGADLNEQYF.

The chain is built from TRBV7-9 and TRBJ1-4; no clear D. In germline, CDR1 is SEHNR, CDR2 FQNEAQ (reference sequence). V gave up 4 bases and J gave up 2 bases, with 17 bases separating them. This CDR3 has 17 amino acids. CDR3: CASSSRLSPETNEKLFF. CDR3 sequence (DNA): TGTGCCAGCAGCTCCCGCCTCTCTCCCGAGACTAATGAAAAACTGTTTTTT.

By proportion, this clone is large. The chain joins TRBV19 to TRBJ1-1, with 8 bases lining up with TRBD1. Germline CDR1 LNHDA, CDR2 SQIVND (reference sequence). V shed 5 bases and J 1 base; nucleotides not matched to a gene: 6. The CDR3 loop spans 15 amino acids. CDR3 protein: CASSPPDRANTEAFF. The CDR3 DNA reads as TGTGCCAGTAGTCCGCCGGACAGGGCGAACACTGAAGCTTTCTTT.

The chain couples TRBV5-1 to TRBJ2-7; 11 positions agree with TRBD2. J was trimmed by 0 bases and V by 3 bases; bases with no gene match: 2. The CDR3 contains 15 residues. The germline gives CDR1 SGHRS, CDR2 YFSETQ. The CDR3 DNA follows: TGCGCCAGCAGCTCGACTAGCGGGGCCTCCTACGAGCAGTACTTC. This sequence encodes CASSSTSGASYEQYF.

V usage is TRBV5-1 and J usage is TRBJ2-3; D is ambiguous. This CDR3 spans 15 amino acids. Germline V gene lookup returns CDR1 SGHRS and CDR2 YFSETQ. Deletions cut 4 bases from V and 0 bases from J, with 12 bases between. The CDR3 loop reads CASSPALESTDTQYF. The CDR3 DNA sequence: TGCGCCAGCAGCCCCGCCCTAGAAAGCACAGATACGCAGTATTTT.

This rearrangement joins TRBV4-1 to TRBJ1-2, with 9 bases identical to TRBD1. Trimming took 1 base from V and 4 from J; bases not matched to a gene: 10. The CDR3 covers 17 residues. In germline, CDR1 is MGHRA, CDR2 YSYEKL. The CDR3 loop is CASSQVPGQGEGYGYTF. Here the CDR3 DNA reads TGCGCCAGCAGCCAAGTCCCGGGACAGGGTGAGGGCTATGGCTACACCTTC.

This clone was seen once. This chain joins TRBV7-8 and TRBJ2-5, with D maybe TRBD1 (6 bases). With 3 bases removed from V and 3 bases from J, the gap between germline ends came to 8 bases. The CDR3 length is 13 residues. Germline CDR1 is SGHVS and CDR2 is FQNEAQ. This CDR3 is CASSFYREETQYF. The CDR3 nucleotides read TGTGCCAGCAGCTTTTACAGGGAAGAGACCCAGTACTTC.

The chain uses TRBV11-2 and TRBJ1-1, with D uncertain. Germline values: CDR1 SGHAT, CDR2 FQNNGV. The CDR3 is 11 amino acids. Trimming pared 11 bases from V and 1 base from J, leaving 8 bases between. The CDR3 region has the DNA TGTGCCTCCCACGGGAACACTGAAGCTTTCTTT. Translated, it gives CASHGNTEAFF.

The chain joins TRBV19 to TRBJ2-2; the D is unclear. Trimming shortened V by 7 bases and J by 6 bases, and 12 bases separated the two germline ends. The CDR3 is 13 amino acids. Germline CDR1 and CDR2: LNHDA and SQIVND (reference sequence). As DNA, the CDR3 is TGTGCCAGTACCGCATATAACCCCGGGGAGCTGTTTTTT. This translates into CASTAYNPGELFF.

This clone has just one count. The chain uses TRBV7-6 and TRBJ1-1; weak D call: TRBD1 (5 bases). There are 15 residues in the CDR3. V was trimmed by 3 bases and J by 1 base, leaving 12 bases between them. Germline CDR1 SGHVS, CDR2 FNYEAQ. The CDR3, as DNA: TGTGCCAGCAGCTTGGGGCAGATTAAGAACACTGAAGCTTTCTTT. Protein product: CASSLGQIKNTEAFF.

This rearrangement joins TRBV30 to TRBJ1-2; D not resolved. In germline, CDR1 is GTSNPN, CDR2 SVGIG (reference sequence). This CDR3 spans 14 amino acids. V lost 5 bases, J lost 6 bases, and 19 bases lay in between. The CDR3 DNA sequence: TGTGCCTGGGACTCCGGGCGGGGTACAGATGGCTACACCTTC. Its protein product is CAWDSGRGTDGYTF.

The chain recombines TRBV29-1 with TRBJ2-1; TRBD1 agrees at 9 bases. Trimming at V came to 8 bases and at J to 6 bases, leaving 8 bases not matched to a gene. This CDR3 spans 13 amino acids. CDR1 is SQVTM, CDR2 ANQGSEA, per germline. CDR3 protein: CSIRTGDSNEQFF. The CDR3 bases are TGCAGCATTAGGACAGGGGATAGCAATGAGCAGTTCTTC.

This clone has only one observation. The chain is built from TRBV2 and TRBJ2-6, with TRBD1 matching over 9 bases. The CDR3 extends over 20 amino acids. Germline V gives CDR1 SNHLY, CDR2 FYNNEI. Unmatched junction bases numbered 15, after V lost 6 bases and J lost 0 bases. CDR3 residues: CASRPGTGPFFLSGANVLTF. The CDR3 bases are TGTGCCAGCAGACCGGGGACAGGGCCCTTCTTCCTCTCTGGGGCCAACGTCCTGACTTTC. The whole variable domain, filled in from reference TRBV2 and TRBJ2-6, reads EPEVTQTPSHQVTQMGQEVILRCVPISNHLYFYWYRQILGQKVEFLVSFYNNEISEKSEIFDDQFSVERPDGSNFTLKIRSTKLEDSAMYFCASRPGTGPFFLSGANVLTFGAGSRLTVL.

This clone was observed a handful of times. The CDR3 is CASSHKGVNTEAFF. For the CDR3, the DNA is TGTGCCAGCAGCCATAAAGGCGTGAACACTGAAGCTTTCTTT. This chain links TRBV14 with TRBJ1-1; D remains ambiguous. Germline V gene data show CDR1 as SGHDN and CDR2 as FVKESK. Trimming shortened V by 3 bases and J by 0 bases, and 8 bases separated the two germline ends. The CDR3 runs to 14 residues.

The table lists this clone with a few counts. The CDR3 loop reads CASSQWGQAPGELFF. The CDR3 DNA reads TGCGCCAGCAGTCAATGGGGGCAGGCCCCCGGGGAGCTGTTTTTT. This chain links TRBV23-1 with TRBJ2-2, with a weak D call TRBD1 (6 bases). TRBV23-1 carries the ORF label, with uncertain function. The CDR3 sequence is 15 residues long. The ends were cut back, 1 base at V and 6 bases at J, with 12 bases in the middle.

This clone was seen just once. This rearrangement joins TRBV13 to TRBJ2-3, with 10 bases matching TRBD2. CDR3 length: 15 amino acids. J lost 4 bases, V lost 3 bases, and 4 bases had no gene match. Germline CDR1 PRHDT, CDR2 FYEKMQ (reference sequence). The CDR3: CASSFLAGEADTQYF. In nucleotides, the CDR3 is TGTGCCAGCAGCTTCCTAGCGGGGGAGGCAGATACGCAGTATTTT.

The chain combines TRBV7-9 with TRBJ1-4, with 7 bases fitting TRBD1. V was pared by 5 bases and J by 8 bases, with 5 bases of the junction left unmatched. The CDR3 covers 13 residues. Germline V gene sequence: CDR1 SEHNR, CDR2 FQNEAQ (reference sequence). CDR3 DNA sequence: TGTGCCAGCAGCCCAGGGGGTCGGGAAAAACTGTTTTTT. Translated, it gives CASSPGGREKLFF.

V is TRBV7-9 and J is TRBJ2-1; 11 positions agree with TRBD2. Germline-derived CDR1 and CDR2 are SEHNR and FQNEAQ (reference sequence). The CDR3 is made up of 15 amino acids. Losses at the gene ends were 6 bases for V and 8 bases for J; bases not matched to a gene: 9. CDR3 amino acids: CASSPTSGSFYEQFF. CDR3 DNA sequence: TGTGCCAGCAGTCCCACTAGCGGGAGTTTCTATGAGCAGTTCTTC.

In its sample, this clone ranks as medium-sized (0.01 to 0.1%). This chain uses TRBV4-2 with TRBJ2-7; D not resolved. Trimming stripped 3 bases from V and 5 bases from J, with 8 bases between. This CDR3 spans 12 amino acids. The germline V gene encodes CDR1 LGHNA and CDR2 YNFKEQ. CDR3 in amino acids: CASSHGNDEQYF. Written as DNA, the CDR3 is TGTGCCAGCAGCCATGGGAATGACGAGCAGTACTTC.

The gene calls are TRBV11-3 and TRBJ2-1; possible D gene TRBD1, 5 bases. The CDR3 length is 12 residues. Trimming removed 6 bases from V and 5 bases from J, with 8 bases in between. Germline V gene lookup returns CDR1 SGHNT and CDR2 YENEEA. The CDR3 region has the DNA TGTGCCAGCAGTACAGGAAACAATGAGCAGTTCTTC. Translating gives CASSTGNNEQFF.